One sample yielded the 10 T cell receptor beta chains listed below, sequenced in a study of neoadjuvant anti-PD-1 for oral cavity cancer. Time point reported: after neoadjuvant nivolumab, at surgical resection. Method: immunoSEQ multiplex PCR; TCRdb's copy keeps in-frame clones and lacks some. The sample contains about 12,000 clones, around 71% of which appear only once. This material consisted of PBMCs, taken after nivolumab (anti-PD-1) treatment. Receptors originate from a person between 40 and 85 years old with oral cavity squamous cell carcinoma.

In nucleotides, the CDR3 is TGTGCCAGCAGCTTGTGGCGGGAATTCAATGAGCAGTTCTTC. Amino acid sequence: CASSLWREFNEQFF. This chain joins TRBV5-4 and TRBJ2-1; possibly TRBD2 for D (6 bases). CDR1 is SGHNT, CDR2 YYREEE, per germline (reference sequence). Trimming shortened V by 1 base and J by 6 bases, and 11 bases separated the two germline ends. The CDR3 runs to 14 residues.

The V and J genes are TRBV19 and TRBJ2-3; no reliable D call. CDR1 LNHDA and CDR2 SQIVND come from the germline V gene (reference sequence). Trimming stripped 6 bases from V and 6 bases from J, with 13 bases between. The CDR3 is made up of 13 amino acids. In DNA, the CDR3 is TGTGCCAGTAGGCCACTGGGTTTGGATACGCAGTATTTT. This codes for CASRPLGLDTQYF.

The CDR3: CASPGPAPGELFF. CDR3 in DNA: TGCGCCAGCCCAGGGCCAGCCCCCGGGGAGCTGTTTTTT. The J gene is TRBJ2-2, the V gene TRBV5-1; TRBD1 might be the D (5 bases). Germline lookup yields CDR1 SGHRS and CDR2 YFSETQ. V was trimmed by 7 bases and J by 6 bases, leaving 13 bases between them. The CDR3 contains 13 residues.

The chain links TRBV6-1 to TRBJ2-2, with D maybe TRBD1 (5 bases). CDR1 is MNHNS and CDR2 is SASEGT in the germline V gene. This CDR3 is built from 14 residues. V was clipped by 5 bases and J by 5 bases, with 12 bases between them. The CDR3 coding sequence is TGTGCCAGCAGTCCAGGGTGGCGGACCGGGGAGCTGTTTTTT. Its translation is CASSPGWRTGELFF.

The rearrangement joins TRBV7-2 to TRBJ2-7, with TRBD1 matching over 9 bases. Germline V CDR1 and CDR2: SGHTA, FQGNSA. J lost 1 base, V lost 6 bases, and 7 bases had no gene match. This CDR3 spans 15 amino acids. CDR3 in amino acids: CASRSRTGASYEQYF. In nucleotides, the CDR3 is TGTGCCAGCAGAAGCAGGACAGGGGCATCCTACGAGCAGTACTTC.

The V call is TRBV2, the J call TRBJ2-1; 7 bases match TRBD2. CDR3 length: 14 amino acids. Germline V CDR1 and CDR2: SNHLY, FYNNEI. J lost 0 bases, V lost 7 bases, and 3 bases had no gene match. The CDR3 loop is CASTGLSSYNEQFF. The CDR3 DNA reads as TGTGCCAGCACGGGACTAAGCTCCTACAATGAGCAGTTCTTC.

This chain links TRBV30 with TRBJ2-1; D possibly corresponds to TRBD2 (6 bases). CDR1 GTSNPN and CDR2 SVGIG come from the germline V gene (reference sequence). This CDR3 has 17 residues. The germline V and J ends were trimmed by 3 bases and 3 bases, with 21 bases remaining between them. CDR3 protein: CAWREPPGLPGYNEQFF. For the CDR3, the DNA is TGTGCCTGGAGGGAACCCCCGGGACTCCCAGGCTACAATGAGCAGTTCTTC.

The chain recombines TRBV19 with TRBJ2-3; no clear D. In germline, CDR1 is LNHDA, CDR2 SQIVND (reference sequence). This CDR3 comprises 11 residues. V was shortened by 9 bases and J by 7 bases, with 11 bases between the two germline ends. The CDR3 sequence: CASLDKYTQYF. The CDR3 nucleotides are TGTGCCAGCCTTGACAAATATACGCAGTATTTT.

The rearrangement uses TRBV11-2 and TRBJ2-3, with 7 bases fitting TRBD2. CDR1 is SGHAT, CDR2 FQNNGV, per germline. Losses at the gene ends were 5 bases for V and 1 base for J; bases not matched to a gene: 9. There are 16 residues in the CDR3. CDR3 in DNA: TGTGCCAGCAGCCATTATAGCGGGTACGGCACAGATACGCAGTATTTT. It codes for CASSHYSGYGTDTQYF.

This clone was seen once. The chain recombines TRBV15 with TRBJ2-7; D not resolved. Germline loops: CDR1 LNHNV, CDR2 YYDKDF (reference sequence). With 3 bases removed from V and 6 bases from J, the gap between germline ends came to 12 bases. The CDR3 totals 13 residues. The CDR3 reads CATSSLEVGEQYF. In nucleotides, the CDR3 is TGTGCCACCAGCAGCCTCGAGGTTGGCGAGCAGTACTTC.